This entry lists 16 T cell receptor beta chains sequenced from one sample in a study of T cell responses to AZD1222 COVID-19 vaccine. The table came from immunoSEQ multiplex PCR; TCRdb's copy has only in-frame clones and leaves some out. Here the sample spans 100,000 or so clones, more than 70% being singletons. The sample here was peripheral blood, taken on day 0 of AZD1222 vaccination. These receptors originate from an adult in good health.

The chain employs TRBV29-1 and TRBJ1-2, with D unresolved. V lost 4 bases to trimming and J lost 5 bases, with 8 bases between them. The CDR3 contains 11 residues. Germline CDR1 and CDR2: SQVTM and ANQGSEA. The CDR3 coding sequence is TGCAGCGTTGTCCAGGAGTATGGCTACACCTTC. Translation gives CSVVQEYGYTF.

This clone is a singleton in its sample. This rearrangement joins TRBV3-1 (or the pseudogene TRBV3-2) to TRBJ2-1; 11 nucleotides align to TRBD2. Germline lookup yields CDR1 LGHDT and CDR2 YNNKEL (reference sequence). The CDR3 covers 15 residues. V dropped 2 bases and J dropped 9; count of bases not matched to a gene: 6. CDR3 sequence: CASSQPLAGEAEQFF. In DNA, the CDR3 is TGTGCCAGCAGCCAACCACTAGCGGGAGAGGCTGAGCAGTTCTTC.

The J gene is TRBJ1-1, the V gene TRBV6-5; 7 bases line up with TRBD1. V gave up 5 bases and J gave up 1 base; unmatched junction bases: 4. Germline CDR1 is MNHEY and CDR2 is SVGAGI. The length of the CDR3 is 14 residues. The CDR3 loop reads CASSRPGGNTEAFF. The CDR3 region has the DNA TGTGCCAGCAGTCGGCCAGGGGGGAACACTGAAGCTTTCTTT.

The J gene is TRBJ2-1, the V gene TRBV6-2 or TRBV6-3; D uncertain. The CDR3 is 13 residues long. Germline V gene sequence: CDR1 MNHEY, CDR2 SVGEGT. The V gene lost 2 bases and the J gene lost 0 bases, with 2 bases spanning the gap. CDR3 protein: CASSYNSYNEQFF. The DNA of the CDR3 is TGTGCCAGCAGTTACAACTCCTACAATGAGCAGTTCTTC.

This clone was recorded many times. This chain connects TRBV19 to TRBJ2-7; D is possibly TRBD1 (6 bases). CDR3 length equals 11 residues. The V and J ends lost 5 bases and 7 bases respectively, with 9 bases between them. Germline values: CDR1 LNHDA, CDR2 SQIVND (reference sequence). The CDR3: CASSLDSEQYF. The CDR3, as DNA: TGTGCCAGTAGTTTGGACAGTGAGCAGTACTTC. Full variable domain (remainder filled in from reference TRBV19 and TRBJ2-7): DGGITQSPKYLFRKEGQNVTLSCEQNLNHDAMYWYRQDPGQGLRLIYYSQIVNDFQKGDIAEGYSVSREKKESFPLTVTSAQKNPTAFYLCASSLDSEQYFGPGTRLTVT.

The sample holds one count of this clone. Written as DNA, the CDR3 is TGTGCCAGCAGTTTGATTGAACAGACCGAAGCTTTCTTT. Translation gives CASSLIEQTEAFF. V is TRBV12-3 or TRBV12-4 and J is TRBJ1-1; no definite D call. CDR3 length: 13 residues. With 3 bases removed from V and 8 bases from J, the gap between germline ends came to 13 bases.

V usage is TRBV6-4 and J usage is TRBJ2-3, with 10 bases matching TRBD2. The trim removed 3 bases at V and 1 base at J, leaving 1 base unmatched. Germline V CDR1 and CDR2: MRHNA, SNTAGT. CDR3 length: 15 amino acids. DNA of the CDR3: TGTGCCAGCAGTGAGGGGACTAGCGGCACAGATACGCAGTATTTT. Protein product: CASSEGTSGTDTQYF.

This clone has just one count. The chain recombines TRBV14 with TRBJ1-1; the D gene is possibly TRBD1 (5 bases). This CDR3 is 13 amino acids long. V gave up 3 bases and J gave up 8 bases, with 13 bases separating them. Per the germline V gene, CDR1 is SGHDN and CDR2 is FVKESK. In nucleotides, the CDR3 is TGTGCCAGCAGCCAGGGTCGGGGCGAAGAAGCTTTCTTT. Translating gives CASSQGRGEEAFF.

CDR3 bases: TGCGCCAGCAGCCTGGACCGCGAGCGGGAGCAGTACTTC. This encodes CASSLDREREQYF. The V and J genes are TRBV4-1 and TRBJ2-7; TRBD2 might be the D (5 bases). This CDR3 is built from 13 residues. Looked up from germline, CDR1 is MGHRA and CDR2 is YSYEKL. The ends were cut back, 4 bases at V and 7 bases at J, with 14 bases in the middle.

The CDR3 DNA sequence: TGTGCCACAAAATCAGGGTTTGGGTTTAAGGACGAGCAGTACTTC. It codes for CATKSGFGFKDEQYF. The rearrangement links TRBV6-5 to TRBJ2-7; a weak D match, TRBD1 (5 bases). Per the germline V gene, CDR1 is MNHEY and CDR2 is SVGAGI. V was clipped by 10 bases and J by 5 bases, with 24 bases between them. The CDR3 covers 15 residues.

The V gene is TRBV7-3, the J gene TRBJ1-2; possible D gene TRBD1, 6 bases. Germline-derived CDR1 and CDR2 are SGHTA and FQGTGA. Trimming shortened V by 3 bases and J by 6 bases, and 11 bases separated the two germline ends. This CDR3 spans 13 amino acids. CDR3 nucleotides: TGTGCCAGCAGCTTGGGGGGCGCGGATGGCTACACCTTC. Protein sequence: CASSLGGADGYTF.

V gene TRBV7-8 combines with J gene TRBJ2-1; D gene unclear. CDR3 size: 16 residues. V shed 5 bases and J shed 4 bases, with 18 bases lying between them. Germline V gene lookup returns CDR1 SGHVS and CDR2 FQNEAQ. CDR3 sequence reads: CASSRRRVQPYNEQFF. CDR3 nucleotides: TGTGCCAGCAGCCGCAGGCGCGTCCAGCCATACAATGAGCAGTTCTTC.

This clone was counted a single time. The rearrangement uses TRBV7-2 and TRBJ1-3, with D hard to call. The germline V gene has CDR1 SGHTA and CDR2 FQGNSA. The CDR3 length is 14 residues. V was clipped by 4 bases and J by 0 bases, with 7 bases between them. CDR3 in amino acids: CASSSTVSGNTIYF. The CDR3 nucleotides read TGTGCCAGCAGCTCGACGGTCTCTGGAAACACCATATATTTT. Using reference TRBV7-2 and TRBJ1-3 for the parts outside the CDR3, the full variable domain is GAGVSQSPSNKVTEKGKDVELRCDPISGHTALYWYRQSLGQGLEFLIYFQGNSAPDKSGLPSDRFSAERTGGSVSTLTIQRTQQEDSAVYLCASSSTVSGNTIYFGEGSWLTVV.

J is TRBJ2-7 and V is TRBV5-4, with TRBD1 identical over 9 bases. Germline V gene sequence: CDR1 SGHNT, CDR2 YYREEE (reference sequence). The CDR3 loop spans 15 amino acids. The junction had 7 bases not matched to a gene; V was cut back by 2 bases and J by 4 bases. The CDR3 loop is CASSLPGTGLYEQYF. The DNA of the CDR3 is TGTGCCAGCAGCTTACCCGGGACAGGGCTGTACGAGCAGTACTTC.

This clone occurred once. This chain links TRBV28 with TRBJ2-3, with D tentatively TRBD1 (6 bases). Germline V gene sequence: CDR1 MDHEN, CDR2 SYDVKM. Trimming pared 3 bases from V and 5 bases from J, leaving 15 bases between. CDR3 length: 15 residues. The CDR3 DNA reads as TGTGCCAGCAGTTTTCTAGGGCAGGGGAAAGATACGCAGTATTTT. This codes for CASSFLGQGKDTQYF.

This chain joins TRBV5-1 and TRBJ2-5; 9 nucleotides agree with TRBD1. CDR3 length: 15 residues. The J segment lost 4 bases and the V segment lost 4 bases, leaving 8 bases of the junction unmatched. CDR1 is SGHRS, CDR2 YFSETQ, per germline. The CDR3 nucleotides are TGCGCCAGCAGCAGCGGGACAGGGTCAGGAGAGACCCAGTACTTC. Residues: CASSSGTGSGETQYF.